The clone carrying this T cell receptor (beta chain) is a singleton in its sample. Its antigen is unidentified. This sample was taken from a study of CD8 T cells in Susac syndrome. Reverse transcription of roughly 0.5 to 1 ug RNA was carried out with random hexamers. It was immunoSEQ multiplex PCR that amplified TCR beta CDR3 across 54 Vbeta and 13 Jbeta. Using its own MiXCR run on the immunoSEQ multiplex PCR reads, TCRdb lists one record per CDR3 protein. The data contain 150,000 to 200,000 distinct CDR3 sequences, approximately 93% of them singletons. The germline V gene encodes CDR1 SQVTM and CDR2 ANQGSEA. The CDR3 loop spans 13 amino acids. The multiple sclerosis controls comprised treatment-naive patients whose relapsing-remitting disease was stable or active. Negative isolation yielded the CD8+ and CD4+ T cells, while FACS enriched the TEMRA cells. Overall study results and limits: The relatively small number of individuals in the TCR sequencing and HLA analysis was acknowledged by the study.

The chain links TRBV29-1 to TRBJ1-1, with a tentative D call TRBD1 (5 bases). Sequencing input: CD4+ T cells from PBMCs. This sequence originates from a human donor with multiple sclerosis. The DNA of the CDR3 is TGCAGAGGGTCGACAGCTCCGAACACTGAAGCTTTCTTT. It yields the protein CRGSTAPNTEAFF.